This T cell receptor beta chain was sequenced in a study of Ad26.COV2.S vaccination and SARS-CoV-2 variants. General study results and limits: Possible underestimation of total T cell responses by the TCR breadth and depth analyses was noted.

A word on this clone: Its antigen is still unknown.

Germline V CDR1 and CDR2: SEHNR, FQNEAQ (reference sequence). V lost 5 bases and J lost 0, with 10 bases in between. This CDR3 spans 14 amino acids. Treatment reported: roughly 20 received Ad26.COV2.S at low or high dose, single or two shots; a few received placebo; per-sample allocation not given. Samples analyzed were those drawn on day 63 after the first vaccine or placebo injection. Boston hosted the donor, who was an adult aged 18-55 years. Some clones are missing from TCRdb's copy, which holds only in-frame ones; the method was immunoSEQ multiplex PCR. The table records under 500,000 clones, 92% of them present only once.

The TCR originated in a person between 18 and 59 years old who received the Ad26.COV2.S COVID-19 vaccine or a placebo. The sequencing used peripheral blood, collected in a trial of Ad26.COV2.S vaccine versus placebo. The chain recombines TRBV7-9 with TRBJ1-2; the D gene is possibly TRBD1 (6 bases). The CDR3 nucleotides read TGTGCCAGCAGCCCAGGGGTCGCTAACTATGGCTACACCTTC. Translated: CASSPGVANYGYTF. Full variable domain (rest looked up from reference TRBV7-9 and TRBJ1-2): DTGVSQNPRHKITKRGQNVTFRCDPISEHNRLYWYRQTLGQGPEFLTYFQNEAQLEKSRLLSDRFSAERPKGSFSTLEIQRTEQGDSAMYLCASSPGVANYGYTFGSGTRLTVV.